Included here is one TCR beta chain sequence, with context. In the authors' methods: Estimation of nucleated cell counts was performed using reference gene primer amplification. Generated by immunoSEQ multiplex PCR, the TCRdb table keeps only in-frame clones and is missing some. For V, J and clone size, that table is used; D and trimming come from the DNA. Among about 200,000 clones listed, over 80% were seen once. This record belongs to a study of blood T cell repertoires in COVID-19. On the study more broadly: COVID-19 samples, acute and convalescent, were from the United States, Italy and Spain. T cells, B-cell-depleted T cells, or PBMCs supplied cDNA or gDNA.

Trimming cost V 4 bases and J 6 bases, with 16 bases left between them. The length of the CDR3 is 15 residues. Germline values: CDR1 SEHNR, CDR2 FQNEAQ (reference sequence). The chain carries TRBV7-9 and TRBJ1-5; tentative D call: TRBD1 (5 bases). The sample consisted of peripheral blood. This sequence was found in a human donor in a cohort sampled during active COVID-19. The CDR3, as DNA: TGTGCCAGCAGCTCGCACGAAACAGGCTTTCAGCCCCAGCATTTT. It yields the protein CASSSHETGFQPQHF.